The rows below give T cell receptor beta chains drawn from one sample of a study of T cell responses to AZD1222 COVID-19 vaccine. Clones were read by immunoSEQ multiplex PCR, and TCRdb kept only the in-frame ones, dropping some. This table has more than 250,000 clones, more than 85% appearing once. The source was peripheral blood, collected on day 0 of AZD1222 vaccination. The source of these receptors is an adult in good health. CDR3s include the opening cysteine and the closing phenylalanine or tryptophan. D genes are given only for firm matches. The size field is filled for only some rows; it gives once, few, many or a size class.

CDR3 protein: CASSNTGEKTQYF
CDR3 DNA: TGTGCCAGCAGCAACACAGGGGAGAAGACCCAGTACTTC
clone size: .
J gene: TRBJ2-5
V gene: TRBV7-3
D gene: TRBD1

CDR3 protein: CASSPGSRAGSYEQYF
CDR3 DNA: TGTGCCAGCTCACCGGGAAGTAGGGCAGGGAGCTACGAGCAGTACTTC
clone size: .
J gene: TRBJ2-7
V gene: TRBV18
D gene: .

CDR3 protein: CASSSSGTHNTGELFF
CDR3 DNA: TGTGCCAGCAGCTCTTCCGGGACACATAACACCGGGGAGCTGTTTTTT
clone size: .
J gene: TRBJ2-2
V gene: TRBV7-6
D gene: .

CDR3 protein: CASTLLAGELFF
CDR3 DNA: TGTGCCAGCACCCTCCTCGCCGGGGAGCTGTTTTTT
clone size: .
J gene: TRBJ2-2
V gene: TRBV7-2
D gene: .

CDR3 protein: CASSLTGENSPLHF
CDR3 DNA: TGTGCCAGCAGCCTTACAGGGGAGAATTCACCCCTCCACTTT
clone size: .
J gene: TRBJ1-6
V gene: TRBV11-2
D gene: TRBD1

CDR3 protein: CASSHPSGPGSSGANVLTF
CDR3 DNA: TGTGCCAGCAGCCACCCCTCGGGACCAGGGTCCTCTGGGGCCAACGTCCTGACTTTC
clone size: .
J gene: TRBJ2-6
V gene: TRBV7-3
D gene: .

CDR3 protein: CASSYAYEQYF
CDR3 DNA: TGTGCCAGCAGTTACGCGTACGAGCAGTACTTC
clone size: once
J gene: TRBJ2-7
V gene: TRBV6-2/TRBV6-3
D gene: .

CDR3 protein: CASSELQGFTEAFF
CDR3 DNA: TGTGCCAGCAGTGAATTACAGGGGTTCACTGAAGCTTTCTTT
clone size: .
J gene: TRBJ1-1
V gene: TRBV6-1
D gene: TRBD1

CDR3 protein: CASSYLRVNSNQPQHF
CDR3 DNA: TGTGCCAGCAGTTACCTCAGGGTTAATAGCAATCAGCCCCAGCATTTT
clone size: .
J gene: TRBJ1-5
V gene: TRBV6-2/TRBV6-3
D gene: .

CDR3 protein: CASGRWRTDAEAFF
CDR3 DNA: TGTGCCAGCGGCCGTTGGCGGACGGACGCTGAAGCTTTCTTT
clone size: .
J gene: TRBJ1-1
V gene: TRBV2
D gene: .

CDR3 protein: CASSQSGRGAPHEQYF
CDR3 DNA: TGTGCCAGCAGCCAATCGGGGCGGGGGGCCCCCCACGAGCAGTACTTC
clone size: .
J gene: TRBJ2-7
V gene: TRBV16
D gene: TRBD2

CDR3 protein: CASSFFWQTHEQYF
CDR3 DNA: TGTGCCAGCAGTTTTTTTTGGCAGACCCACGAGCAGTACTTC
clone size: .
J gene: TRBJ2-7
V gene: TRBV28
D gene: .

CDR3 protein: CASAWGQGGAGELFF
CDR3 DNA: TGTGCCAGCGCCTGGGGCCAGGGAGGGGCCGGGGAGCTGTTTTTT
clone size: few
J gene: TRBJ2-2
V gene: TRBV5-6
D gene: TRBD2

CDR3 protein: CASSFEAHSYNEQFF
CDR3 DNA: TGTGCCAGCAGCTTTGAAGCGCACTCCTACAATGAGCAGTTCTTC
clone size: .
J gene: TRBJ2-1
V gene: TRBV7-2
D gene: .

CDR3 protein: CASSLEGFGVQPQHF
CDR3 DNA: TGTGCCAGCAGTTTAGAGGGGTTCGGTGTACAGCCCCAGCATTTT
clone size: .
J gene: TRBJ1-5
V gene: TRBV28
D gene: .

CDR3 protein: CASSSEPHRGSSYEQYF
CDR3 DNA: TGTGCCAGCAGCTCGGAACCTCACAGGGGGAGCTCCTACGAGCAGTACTTC
clone size: .
J gene: TRBJ2-7
V gene: TRBV7-2
D gene: TRBD1

CDR3 protein: CASSQDSASGWDTQYF
CDR3 DNA: TGTGCCAGCAGCCAAGATTCAGCTAGCGGATGGGATACGCAGTATTTT
clone size: .
J gene: TRBJ2-3
V gene: TRBV3-1/TRBV3-2
D gene: TRBD2

CDR3 protein: CATSTQEQSYNSPLHF
CDR3 DNA: TGTGCCACCAGCACCCAGGAACAGTCCTATAATTCACCCCTCCACTTT
clone size: .
J gene: TRBJ1-6
V gene: TRBV15
D gene: .

CDR3 protein: CASSLEGAYGYTF
CDR3 DNA: TGTGCCAGCAGTTTAGAAGGGGCGTATGGCTACACCTTC
clone size: .
J gene: TRBJ1-2
V gene: TRBV12-3/TRBV12-4
D gene: .

CDR3 protein: CASSRSRDSYGYTF
CDR3 DNA: TGCGCCAGCAGTCGCAGCCGGGACTCCTATGGCTACACCTTC
clone size: few
J gene: TRBJ1-2
V gene: TRBV4-3
D gene: .

CDR3 protein: CASSQLQGADPPYGYTF
CDR3 DNA: TGCGCCAGCAGCCAACTACAGGGGGCGGATCCCCCCTATGGCTACACCTTC
clone size: .
J gene: TRBJ1-2
V gene: TRBV4-1
D gene: TRBD1

CDR3 protein: CASSYYEQYF
CDR3 DNA: TGTGCCAGCAGTTACTACGAGCAGTACTTC
clone size: many
J gene: TRBJ2-7
V gene: TRBV2
D gene: .

CDR3 protein: CASSRGGHTDTQYF
CDR3 DNA: TGTGCCAGCAGCCGAGGGGGGCACACAGATACGCAGTATTTT
clone size: .
J gene: TRBJ2-3
V gene: TRBV7-8
D gene: .

CDR3 protein: CATSDGVQWGNEQFF
CDR3 DNA: TGTGCCACCAGTGATGGCGTCCAGTGGGGCAATGAGCAGTTCTTC
clone size: .
J gene: TRBJ2-1
V gene: TRBV24-1
D gene: .

CDR3 protein: CATSSGQRIGNTIYF
CDR3 DNA: TGTGCCACCAGCAGCGGGCAACGAATTGGAAACACCATATATTTT
clone size: .
J gene: TRBJ1-3
V gene: TRBV15
D gene: .

CDR3 protein: CASSEAVRTYGYTF
CDR3 DNA: TGTGCCAGCAGTGAAGCGGTCCGGACATATGGCTACACCTTC
clone size: .
J gene: TRBJ1-2
V gene: TRBV6-1
D gene: .

CDR3 protein: CASSTGQGATDTQYF
CDR3 DNA: TGTGCCAGCTCAACGGGACAGGGGGCAACCGATACGCAGTATTTT
clone size: .
J gene: TRBJ2-3
V gene: TRBV18
D gene: TRBD1

CDR3 protein: CASSVGPTGGIGEQFF
CDR3 DNA: TGTGCCAGCAGCGTAGGGCCGACAGGGGGCATCGGTGAGCAGTTCTTC
clone size: few
J gene: TRBJ2-1
V gene: TRBV9
D gene: TRBD1

CDR3 protein: CASSASGTASEKLFF
CDR3 DNA: TGTGCCAGCTCAGCGTCCGGGACGGCGAGTGAAAAACTGTTTTTT
clone size: .
J gene: TRBJ1-4
V gene: TRBV18
D gene: .

CDR3 protein: CASSRLGQGTEQYF
CDR3 DNA: TGTGCCAGCAGTCGCCTGGGACAGGGTACCGAGCAGTACTTC
clone size: .
J gene: TRBJ2-7
V gene: TRBV6-5
D gene: TRBD1

CDR3 protein: CASSVGVGEQFF
CDR3 DNA: TGTGCCAGCAGCGTAGGTGTTGGTGAGCAGTTCTTC
clone size: .
J gene: TRBJ2-1
V gene: TRBV9
D gene: .

CDR3 protein: CASSLWPQGSAGNTIYF
CDR3 DNA: TGTGCCAGCAGTTTATGGCCTCAGGGTTCTGCTGGAAACACCATATATTTT
clone size: .
J gene: TRBJ1-3
V gene: TRBV28
D gene: .

CDR3 protein: CATSRDLSHLYGYTF
CDR3 DNA: TGTGCCACCAGCAGAGATCTGTCACACCTCTATGGCTACACCTTC
clone size: .
J gene: TRBJ1-2
V gene: TRBV15
D gene: .

CDR3 protein: CATSRAGVPLHF
CDR3 DNA: TGTGCCACCAGCAGAGCCGGTGTGCCCCTCCACTTT
clone size: .
J gene: TRBJ1-6
V gene: TRBV15
D gene: .

CDR3 protein: CSVEGQGSDNEQFF
CDR3 DNA: TGCAGCGTCGAAGGGCAGGGGAGCGACAATGAGCAGTTCTTC
clone size: .
J gene: TRBJ2-1
V gene: TRBV29-1
D gene: .

CDR3 protein: CSVNGGGYNEQFF
CDR3 DNA: TGCAGCGTTAACGGCGGGGGCTACAATGAGCAGTTCTTC
clone size: .
J gene: TRBJ2-1
V gene: TRBV29-1
D gene: TRBD2

CDR3 protein: CASTSRVSWGAEAFF
CDR3 DNA: TGTGCCAGCACCTCACGGGTGTCTTGGGGGGCTGAAGCTTTCTTT
clone size: .
J gene: TRBJ1-1
V gene: TRBV2
D gene: .

CDR3 protein: CAISPSGNTIYF
CDR3 DNA: TGTGCCATCAGCCCCAGTGGAAACACCATATATTTT
clone size: .
J gene: TRBJ1-3
V gene: TRBV10-3
D gene: .

CDR3 protein: CASSIGQGLNYGYTF
CDR3 DNA: TGTGCCAGTAGTATTGGGCAGGGACTTAACTATGGCTACACCTTC
clone size: .
J gene: TRBJ1-2
V gene: TRBV19
D gene: .

CDR3 protein: CASTRQGASQPQHF
CDR3 DNA: TGTGCCAGTACCAGACAGGGGGCAAGCCAGCCCCAGCATTTT
clone size: .
J gene: TRBJ1-5
V gene: TRBV19
D gene: TRBD1

CDR3 protein: CASRDRMGQEYEQYF
CDR3 DNA: TGTGCCAGCAGGGACAGGATGGGGCAAGAATACGAGCAGTACTTC
clone size: .
J gene: TRBJ2-7
V gene: TRBV6-5
D gene: TRBD1

CDR3 protein: CASSSGTGNGELFF
CDR3 DNA: TGTGCCAGCAGTTCCGGGACAGGGAACGGGGAGCTGTTTTTT
clone size: .
J gene: TRBJ2-2
V gene: TRBV27
D gene: TRBD1

CDR3 protein: CASRVQGGELFF
CDR3 DNA: TGTGCCAGCAGGGTACAGGGAGGGGAGCTGTTTTTT
clone size: .
J gene: TRBJ2-2
V gene: TRBV28
D gene: .

CDR3 protein: CASSPENSGGYNEQFF
CDR3 DNA: TGTGCCAGCTCACCTGAAAATAGCGGGGGTTACAATGAGCAGTTCTTC
clone size: .
J gene: TRBJ2-1
V gene: TRBV18
D gene: TRBD2

CDR3 protein: CASSIGLGGTDTQYF
CDR3 DNA: TGTGCCAGTAGTATCGGTTTGGGGGGCACAGATACGCAGTATTTT
clone size: .
J gene: TRBJ2-3
V gene: TRBV19
D gene: .

CDR3 protein: CASTHRENTGELFF
CDR3 DNA: TGTGCCAGCACCCACAGGGAGAACACCGGGGAGCTGTTTTTT
clone size: .
J gene: TRBJ2-2
V gene: TRBV6-5
D gene: .

CDR3 protein: CASSMPGTETQYF
CDR3 DNA: TGTGCCAGCAGCATGCCGGGAACGGAGACCCAGTACTTC
clone size: .
J gene: TRBJ2-5
V gene: TRBV6-5
D gene: .

CDR3 protein: CASGRQDGYNEQFF
CDR3 DNA: TGTGCTAGTGGCCGACAGGACGGATACAATGAGCAGTTCTTC
clone size: .
J gene: TRBJ2-1
V gene: TRBV12-5
D gene: .

CDR3 protein: CATLPGTSGTTDTQYF
CDR3 DNA: TGTGCCACCCTCCCCGGGACTAGCGGGACCACAGATACGCAGTATTTT
clone size: .
J gene: TRBJ2-3
V gene: TRBV19
D gene: TRBD2

CDR3 protein: CAIHRDRASPLHF
CDR3 DNA: TGTGCCATCCACCGGGACAGGGCTTCACCCCTCCACTTT
clone size: .
J gene: TRBJ1-6
V gene: TRBV5-4
D gene: TRBD1

CDR3 protein: CASSLRAHGTGELFF
CDR3 DNA: TGTGCCAGCAGCTTGAGGGCCCATGGCACCGGGGAGCTGTTTTTT
clone size: .
J gene: TRBJ2-2
V gene: TRBV5-6
D gene: .

CDR3 protein: CASSLNRDTEAFF
CDR3 DNA: TGTGCCAGCAGTCTTAACCGGGACACCGAAGCTTTCTTT
clone size: .
J gene: TRBJ1-1
V gene: TRBV28
D gene: .

CDR3 protein: CASTPGASAKNIQYF
CDR3 DNA: TGTGCCAGCACCCCGGGGGCCTCGGCCAAAAACATTCAGTACTTC
clone size: .
J gene: TRBJ2-4
V gene: TRBV28
D gene: .

CDR3 protein: CASSTGGPYGYTF
CDR3 DNA: TGTGCCAGCAGTACAGGGGGTCCCTATGGCTACACCTTC
clone size: .
J gene: TRBJ1-2
V gene: TRBV12-3/TRBV12-4
D gene: TRBD1

CDR3 protein: CASSTGTVYEQYF
CDR3 DNA: TGTGCCAGCAGTACCGGGACAGTATACGAGCAGTACTTC
clone size: .
J gene: TRBJ2-7
V gene: TRBV6-5
D gene: TRBD1

CDR3 protein: CASSQTGSSYNEQFF
CDR3 DNA: TGTGCCAGCAGCCAGACGGGGAGCTCCTACAATGAGCAGTTCTTC
clone size: .
J gene: TRBJ2-1
V gene: TRBV9
D gene: .

CDR3 protein: CSVEGQLTLEAFF
CDR3 DNA: TGCAGCGTTGAAGGACAGCTAACGCTCGAAGCTTTCTTT
clone size: .
J gene: TRBJ1-1
V gene: TRBV29-1
D gene: .